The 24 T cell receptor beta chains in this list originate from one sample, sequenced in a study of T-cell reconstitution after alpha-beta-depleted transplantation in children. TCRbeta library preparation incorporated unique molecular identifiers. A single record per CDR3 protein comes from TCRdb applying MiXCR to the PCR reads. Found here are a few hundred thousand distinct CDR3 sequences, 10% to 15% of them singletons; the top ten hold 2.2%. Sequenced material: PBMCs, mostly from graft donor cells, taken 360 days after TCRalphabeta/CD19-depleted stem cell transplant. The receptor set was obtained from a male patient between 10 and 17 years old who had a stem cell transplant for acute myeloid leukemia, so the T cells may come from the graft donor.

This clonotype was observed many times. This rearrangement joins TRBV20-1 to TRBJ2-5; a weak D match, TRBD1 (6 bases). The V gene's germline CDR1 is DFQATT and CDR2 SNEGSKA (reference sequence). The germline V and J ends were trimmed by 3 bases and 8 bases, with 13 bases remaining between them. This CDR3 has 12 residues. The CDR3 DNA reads TGCAGTGCTAGCCTACAGGGAATCACCCAGTACTTC. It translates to CSASLQGITQYF.

CDR3 sequence reads: CASSPGLSYGYTF. In DNA, the CDR3 is TGTGCCAGCAGCCCAGGGTTAAGCTATGGCTACACCTTC. This chain uses TRBV7-2 with TRBJ1-2, with D possibly matching TRBD1 (5 bases). From germline, CDR1 is SGHTA and CDR2 FQGNSA. The CDR3 is made up of 13 amino acids. The V end was cut by 5 bases, the J end by 4 bases, with 11 bases between.

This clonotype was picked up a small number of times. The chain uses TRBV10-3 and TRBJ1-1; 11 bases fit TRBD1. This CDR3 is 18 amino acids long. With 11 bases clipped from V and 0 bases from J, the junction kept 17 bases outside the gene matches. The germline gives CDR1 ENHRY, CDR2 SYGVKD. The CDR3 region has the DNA TGTGCCGGACCGGGACAGGGGGGAGTCCCAAGCATGAACACTGAAGCTTTCTTT. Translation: CAGPGQGGVPSMNTEAFF.

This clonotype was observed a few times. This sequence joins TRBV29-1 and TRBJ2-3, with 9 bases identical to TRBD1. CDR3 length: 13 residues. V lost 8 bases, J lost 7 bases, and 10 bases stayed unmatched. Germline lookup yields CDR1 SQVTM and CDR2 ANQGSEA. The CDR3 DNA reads TGCAGCTTAGGACAGGGGAGGGGAAATACGCAGTATTTT. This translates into CSLGQGRGNTQYF.

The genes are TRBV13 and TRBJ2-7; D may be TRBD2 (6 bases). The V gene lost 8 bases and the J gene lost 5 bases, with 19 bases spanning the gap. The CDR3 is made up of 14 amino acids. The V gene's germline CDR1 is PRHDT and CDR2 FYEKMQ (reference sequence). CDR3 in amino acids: CASHDAGRRHEQYF. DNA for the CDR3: TGTGCCAGCCACGACGCGGGACGGCGCCACGAGCAGTACTTC. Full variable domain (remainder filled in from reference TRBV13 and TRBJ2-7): AAGVIQSPRHLIKEKRETATLKCYPIPRHDTVYWYQQGPGQDPQFLISFYEKMQSDKGSIPDRFSAQQFSDYHSELNMSSLELGDSALYFCASHDAGRRHEQYFGPGTRLTVT.

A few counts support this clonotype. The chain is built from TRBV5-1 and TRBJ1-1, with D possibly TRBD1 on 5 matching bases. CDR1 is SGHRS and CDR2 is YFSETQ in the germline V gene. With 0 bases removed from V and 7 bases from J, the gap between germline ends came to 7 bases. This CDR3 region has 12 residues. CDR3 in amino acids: CASSLAGIEAFF. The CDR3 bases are TGCGCCAGCAGCTTGGCAGGGATTGAAGCTTTCTTT.

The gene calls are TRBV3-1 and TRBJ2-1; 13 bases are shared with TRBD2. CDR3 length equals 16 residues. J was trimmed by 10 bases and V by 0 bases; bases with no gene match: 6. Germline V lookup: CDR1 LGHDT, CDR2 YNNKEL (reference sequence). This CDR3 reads CASSQDQLAGGGEQFF. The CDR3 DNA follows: TGTGCCAGCAGCCAAGATCAACTAGCGGGAGGGGGAGAGCAGTTCTTC.

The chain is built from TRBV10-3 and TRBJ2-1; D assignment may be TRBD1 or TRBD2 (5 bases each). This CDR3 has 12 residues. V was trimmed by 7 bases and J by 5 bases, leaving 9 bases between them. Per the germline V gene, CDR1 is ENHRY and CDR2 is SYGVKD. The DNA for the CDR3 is TGTGCCATCAAAGAGGGGCACAATGAGCAGTTCTTC. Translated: CAIKEGHNEQFF.

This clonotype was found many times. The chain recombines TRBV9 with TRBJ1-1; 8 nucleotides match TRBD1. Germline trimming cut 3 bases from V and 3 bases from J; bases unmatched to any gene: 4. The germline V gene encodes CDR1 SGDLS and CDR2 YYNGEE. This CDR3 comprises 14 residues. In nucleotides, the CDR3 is TGTGCCAGCAGCGGCGGGACAGGTGACACTGAAGCTTTCTTT. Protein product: CASSGGTGDTEAFF.

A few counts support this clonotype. Here the CDR3 reads CASSFQRFPRNEQFF. CDR3 coding DNA: TGTGCCAGCAGCTTCCAACGGTTCCCAAGGAATGAGCAGTTCTTC. The J gene is TRBJ2-1, the V gene TRBV11-1; the D is unclear. The germline gives CDR1 SGHAT, CDR2 FQDESV (reference sequence). Trimming took off 3 bases at V and 7 bases at J, with 16 bases between the two ends. The CDR3 loop spans 15 amino acids.

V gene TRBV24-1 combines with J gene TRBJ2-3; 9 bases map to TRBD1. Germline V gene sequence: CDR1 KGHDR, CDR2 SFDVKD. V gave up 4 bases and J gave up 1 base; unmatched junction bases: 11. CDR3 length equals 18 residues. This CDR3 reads CATSDIAVGDRGTDTQYF. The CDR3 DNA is TGTGCCACCAGTGACATTGCCGTTGGGGACAGGGGCACAGATACGCAGTATTTT.

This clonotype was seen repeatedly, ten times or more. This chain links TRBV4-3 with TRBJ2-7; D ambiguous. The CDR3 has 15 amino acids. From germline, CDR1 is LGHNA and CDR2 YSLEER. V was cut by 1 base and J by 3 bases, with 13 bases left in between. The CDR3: CASSQGGGGYYEQYF. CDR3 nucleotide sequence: TGCGCCAGCAGCCAAGGGGGTGGCGGTTACTACGAGCAGTACTTC.

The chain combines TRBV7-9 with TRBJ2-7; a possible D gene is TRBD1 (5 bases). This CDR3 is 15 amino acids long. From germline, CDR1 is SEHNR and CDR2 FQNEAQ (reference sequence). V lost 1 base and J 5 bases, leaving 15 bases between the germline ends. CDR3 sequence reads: CASSLGRAKGNEQYF. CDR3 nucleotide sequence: TGTGCCAGCAGCTTAGGCCGGGCTAAGGGGAACGAGCAGTACTTC.

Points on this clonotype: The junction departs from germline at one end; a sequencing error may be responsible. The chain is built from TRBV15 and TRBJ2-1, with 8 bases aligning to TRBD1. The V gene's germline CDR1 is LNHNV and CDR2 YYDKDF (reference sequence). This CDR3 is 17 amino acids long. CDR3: CATSRESRQGTYNEQFF. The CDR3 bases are TGTGCCACCAGCCGAGAGTCCCGACAGGGGACCTACAATGAGCAGTTCTTC.

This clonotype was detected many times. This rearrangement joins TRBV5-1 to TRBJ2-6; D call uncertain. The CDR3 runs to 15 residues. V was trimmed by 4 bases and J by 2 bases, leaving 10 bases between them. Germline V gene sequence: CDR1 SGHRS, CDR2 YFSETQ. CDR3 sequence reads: CASSPQGTGANVLTF. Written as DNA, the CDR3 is TGCGCCAGCAGCCCCCAAGGGACTGGGGCCAACGTCCTGACTTTC. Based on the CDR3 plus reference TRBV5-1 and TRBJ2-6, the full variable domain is KAGVTQTPRYLIKTRGQQVTLSCSPISGHRSVSWYQQTPGQGLQFLFEYFSETQRNKGNFPGRFSGRQFSNSRSEMNVSTLELGDSALYLCASSPQGTGANVLTFGAGSRLTVL.

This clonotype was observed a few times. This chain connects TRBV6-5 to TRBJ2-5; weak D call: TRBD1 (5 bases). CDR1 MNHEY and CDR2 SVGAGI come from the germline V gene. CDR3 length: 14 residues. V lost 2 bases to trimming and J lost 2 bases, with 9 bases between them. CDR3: CASSYGAVQETQYF. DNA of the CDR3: TGTGCCAGCAGTTACGGGGCGGTACAAGAGACCCAGTACTTC.

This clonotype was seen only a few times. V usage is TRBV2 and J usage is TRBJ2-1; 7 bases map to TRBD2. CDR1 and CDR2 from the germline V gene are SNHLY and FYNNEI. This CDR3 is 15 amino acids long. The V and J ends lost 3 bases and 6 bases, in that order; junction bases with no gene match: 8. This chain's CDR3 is CASSDRTGTTNEQFF. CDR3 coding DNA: TGTGCCAGCAGTGATCGAACCGGGACTACCAATGAGCAGTTCTTC.

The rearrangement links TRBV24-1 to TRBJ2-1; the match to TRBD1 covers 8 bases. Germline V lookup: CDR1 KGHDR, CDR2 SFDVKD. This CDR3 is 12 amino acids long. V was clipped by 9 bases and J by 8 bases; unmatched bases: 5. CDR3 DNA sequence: TGTGCCACCTCAGGGGGCTGGGATGAGCAGTTCTTC. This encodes CATSGGWDEQFF.

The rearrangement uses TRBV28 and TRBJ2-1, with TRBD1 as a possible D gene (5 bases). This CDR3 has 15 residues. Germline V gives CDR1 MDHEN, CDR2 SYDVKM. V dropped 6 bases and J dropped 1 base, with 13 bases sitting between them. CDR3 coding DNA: TGTGCCAGCAGGACGAGGCAGGGATCCTACAATGAGCAGTTCTTC. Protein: CASRTRQGSYNEQFF.

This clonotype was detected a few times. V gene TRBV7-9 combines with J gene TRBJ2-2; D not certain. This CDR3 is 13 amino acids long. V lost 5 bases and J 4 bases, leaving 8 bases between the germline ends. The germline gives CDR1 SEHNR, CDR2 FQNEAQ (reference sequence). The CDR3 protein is CASSIDITGELFF. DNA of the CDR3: TGTGCCAGCAGCATTGACATCACCGGGGAGCTGTTTTTT.

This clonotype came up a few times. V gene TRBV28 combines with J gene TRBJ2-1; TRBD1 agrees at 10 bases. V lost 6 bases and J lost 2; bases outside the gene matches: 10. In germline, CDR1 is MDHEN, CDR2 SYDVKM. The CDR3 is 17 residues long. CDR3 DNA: TGTGCCAGCAGACCGGGGACAGGGGTTAGGGCCTACAATGAGCAGTTCTTC. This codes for CASRPGTGVRAYNEQFF.

Here the CDR3 DNA reads TGTGCCAGCACGCCCCCAGATACGCAGTATTTT. Its protein is CASTPPDTQYF. V usage is TRBV2 and J usage is TRBJ2-3; the D is unclear. The CDR3 contains 11 residues. V gave up 7 bases and J gave up 4 bases, with 6 bases separating them. Germline CDR1 is SNHLY and CDR2 is FYNNEI.

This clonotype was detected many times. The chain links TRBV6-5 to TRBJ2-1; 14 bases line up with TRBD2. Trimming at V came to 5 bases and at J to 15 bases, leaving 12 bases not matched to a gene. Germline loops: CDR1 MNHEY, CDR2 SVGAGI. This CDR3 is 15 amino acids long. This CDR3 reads CASSPPGLAGEGWFF. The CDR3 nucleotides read TGTGCCAGCAGTCCACCGGGACTAGCGGGAGAAGGATGGTTCTTC.

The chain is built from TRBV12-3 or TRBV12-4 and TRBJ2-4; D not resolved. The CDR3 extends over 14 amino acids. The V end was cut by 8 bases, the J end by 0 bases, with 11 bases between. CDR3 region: CASLSLRAKNIQYF. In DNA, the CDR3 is TGTGCCAGCTTAAGTTTGAGAGCCAAAAACATTCAGTACTTC.